This entry lists 4 T cell receptor beta chains sequenced from one sample in a study of blood T cell repertoires in COVID-19. Libraries were prepared by immunoSEQ multiplex PCR; TCRdb keeps only in-frame clonotypes and omits some of them. The sample lists about 220,000 clones; 80% were seen once. Sequencing was carried out using peripheral blood. These receptors all stem from a human donor in a cohort sampled during active COVID-19.

The V and J genes are TRBV28 and TRBJ1-2; possible D gene TRBD1, 6 bases. Germline CDR1 MDHEN, CDR2 SYDVKM. The CDR3 runs 15 residues. V was shortened by 5 bases and J by 2 bases, with 15 bases between the two germline ends. CDR3 coding DNA: TGTGCCAGCAGTGCTTCCGGGACAAGAAACTATGGCTACACCTTC. This codes for CASSASGTRNYGYTF.

The J gene is TRBJ1-2, the V gene TRBV27, with 10 bases matching TRBD1. J lost 6 bases, V lost 4 bases, and 8 bases had no gene match. From germline, CDR1 is MNHEY and CDR2 SMNVEV (reference sequence). The CDR3 is made up of 15 amino acids. The CDR3 spells CASSSFSGTGDGYTF. CDR3 DNA sequence: TGTGCCAGCAGTTCGTTCTCCGGGACAGGGGATGGCTACACCTTC.

DNA of the CDR3: TGTGCCAGCAGCGCCAACCCGACGGGGGAGGCGCAGTATTTT. This translates into CASSANPTGEAQYF. The rearrangement uses TRBV9 and TRBJ2-3, with D possibly being TRBD2 (6 bases). This CDR3 region has 14 residues. Deletions cut 3 bases from V and 10 bases from J, with 18 bases between. The germline gives CDR1 SGDLS, CDR2 YYNGEE.

The chain recombines TRBV7-2 with TRBJ1-1, with D possibly matching TRBD1 (6 bases). This CDR3 region has 12 residues. Germline V CDR1 and CDR2: SGHTA, FQGNSA. Deletions cut 4 bases from V and 9 bases from J, with 12 bases between. The CDR3 bases are TGTGCCAGCAGCTCCCAGGGGATCCAAGCTTTCTTT. Protein: CASSSQGIQAFF.